This entry describes one TCR beta chain. At one end the junction does not follow the germline gene, possibly because of a read error. The CDR3 spans 15 residues. CDR1 SGHNT and CDR2 YYREEE come from the germline V gene (reference sequence). The entry originates in a study of blood T cell repertoires in COVID-19. In the study overall: T cells, B-cell-depleted T cells, or PBMCs provided the cDNA or gDNA that served as material.

In the source study's methods: Amplifying reference gene primers gave estimates of nucleated cell counts. Assay used: immunoSEQ multiplex PCR; TCRdb lists only in-frame clones, some missing. That table is the source of V, J and clone size, and D and trimming were worked out from the DNA. The top ten hold about 7.4% of the sample, which has around 240,000 clones, around 83% seen once. This rearrangement joins TRBV5-4 to TRBJ1-2, with TRBD1 identical over 9 bases. This TCR was recovered from a woman between 45 and 60 years old with acute or convalescent COVID-19. What was sequenced was peripheral blood. The CDR3 nucleotides are TGTACCAGCAGCTTGGGGGACAGGGCAAACTATGGCTACACCTTC. Amino acids: CTSSLGDRANYGYTF.